Shown below are 28 T cell receptor beta chains from a single sample sequenced in a study of human T cells and chemical hapten exposure. The time point: pre-sensitization, week 0. The treatment here: therapeutic diphenylcyclopropenone sensitization with weekly scalp DPC. TCRdb processed the RACE reads anew with MiXCR; each CDR3 protein has one entry. Of 180,000 or so distinct CDR3 sequences detected, approximately 29% appear once; the ten largest clones hold 2.5% to 3.5%. This material consisted of whole blood, taken in connection with sensitization to the hapten diphenylcyclopropenone (DPC). The receptors derive from a woman in her twenties or thirties with alopecia areata. Some clones in this sample may be carry-over from other donors' samples.

This clonotype was recorded a few times. Here the CDR3 reads CASSFGLGVTEAFF. For the CDR3, the DNA is TGTGCCAGCAGTTTCGGGCTGGGTGTCACTGAAGCTTTCTTT. The rearrangement links TRBV28 to TRBJ1-1, with D uncertain. Trimming cost V 3 bases and J 4 bases, with 12 bases left between them. Looked up from germline, CDR1 is MDHEN and CDR2 is SYDVKM. This CDR3 is built from 14 residues.

This clonotype showed up just a few times. The chain combines TRBV11-2 with TRBJ1-2; D is perhaps TRBD1 (6 bases). Germline V gives CDR1 SGHAT, CDR2 FQNNGV. This CDR3 spans 15 amino acids. The V end was cut by 5 bases, the J end by 0 bases, with 13 bases between. In nucleotides, the CDR3 is TGTGCCAGCAGCCCGACGACAGGAGCTAACTATGGCTACACCTTC. It yields the protein CASSPTTGANYGYTF.

J is TRBJ1-5 and V is TRBV11-1, with 7 positions matching TRBD1. The CDR3 is 13 amino acids. V shed 5 bases and J 4 bases; nucleotides not matched to a gene: 2. Germline V gene lookup returns CDR1 SGHAT and CDR2 FQDESV (reference sequence). The DNA for the CDR3 is TGTGCCAGCAGCGGGACAGAGAATCAGCCCCAGCATTTT. Protein product: CASSGTENQPQHF.

This clonotype was seen a handful of times. The chain uses TRBV7-8 and TRBJ2-2; D perhaps matches TRBD2 (7 bases). This CDR3 has 15 residues. In germline, CDR1 is SGHVS, CDR2 FQNEAQ. The V end lost 7 bases, the J end lost 7 bases, and 19 bases lay between the germline ends. The CDR3 region is CASTPDRGAGGELFF. The CDR3 bases are TGTGCCAGCACTCCTGACCGGGGGGCGGGCGGGGAGCTGTTTTTT.

This chain joins TRBV5-1 and TRBJ2-3, with D unclear. The CDR3 totals 14 residues. Trimming cost V 4 bases and J 6 bases, with 15 bases left between them. Germline loops: CDR1 SGHRS, CDR2 YFSETQ. DNA of the CDR3: TGCGCCAGCAGCCCCCGGAGCCTAGGGGATACGCAGTATTTT. It specifies CASSPRSLGDTQYF.

This clonotype was seen only once. The chain employs TRBV10-3 and TRBJ2-7; D not resolved. With 4 bases removed from V and 2 bases from J, the gap between germline ends came to 12 bases. The CDR3 contains 14 residues. The V gene's germline CDR1 is ENHRY and CDR2 SYGVKD. The CDR3 DNA reads as TGTGCCATCAGTGGTCGAGACGGAGCCTACGAGCAGTACTTC. It yields the protein CAISGRDGAYEQYF.

J is TRBJ2-1 and V is TRBV7-2, with 7 bases aligning to TRBD2. The V segment lost 7 bases and the J segment 10 bases; nucleotides outside the gene matches: 10. The V gene's germline CDR1 is SGHTA and CDR2 FQGNSA. There are 13 residues in the CDR3. For the CDR3, the DNA is TGTGCCAGCATCCCAAAGGGAGGGAGGGAGCAGTTCTTC. Protein product: CASIPKGGREQFF. Drawing the rest from reference TRBV7-2 and TRBJ2-1, the complete variable domain is GAGVSQSPSNKVTEKGKDVELRCDPISGHTALYWYRQSLGQGLEFLIYFQGNSAPDKSGLPSDRFSAERTGGSVSTLTIQRTQQEDSAVYLCASIPKGGREQFFGPGTRLTVL.

This clonotype was counted between two and nine times. The chain combines TRBV6-5 with TRBJ2-7, with D perhaps given as TRBD1 or TRBD2 (5 bases each). CDR1 MNHEY and CDR2 SVGAGI come from the germline V gene. CDR3 size: 14 residues. With 4 bases removed from V and 4 bases from J, the gap between germline ends came to 14 bases. The CDR3 nucleotides read TGTGCCAGCAGTTCTGAAGGTTGGGGGTACGAGCAGTACTTC. The encoded protein is CASSSEGWGYEQYF.

The CDR3 sequence: CASSLIAGAGDTQYF. The CDR3, as DNA: TGTGCCAGCAGCTTGATAGCGGGGGCCGGAGATACGCAGTATTTT. V and J are TRBV5-5 and TRBJ2-3; 9 bases map to TRBD2. The CDR3 contains 15 residues. Germline V CDR1 and CDR2: SGHKS, YYEKEE (reference sequence). Losses at the gene ends were 1 base for V and 5 bases for J; bases not matched to a gene: 5.

This clonotype was observed a handful of times. The CDR3 DNA reads as TGTGCCAGCAGTCCCTACGGGACATTCTTAGGAAACACCATATATTTT. Protein: CASSPYGTFLGNTIYF. The chain carries TRBV28 and TRBJ1-3; perhaps TRBD1 as D (6 bases). This CDR3 is 16 amino acids long. Germline V lookup: CDR1 MDHEN, CDR2 SYDVKM. Trimming stripped 5 bases from V and 4 bases from J, with 18 bases between. Based on the CDR3 plus reference TRBV28 and TRBJ1-3, the full variable domain is DVKVTQSSRYLVKRTGEKVFLECVQDMDHENMFWYRQDPGLGLRLIYFSYDVKMKEKGDIPEGYSVSREKKERFSLILESASTNQTSMYLCASSPYGTFLGNTIYFGEGSWLTVV.

This chain connects TRBV14 to TRBJ2-7; 10 bases fit TRBD1. The germline gives CDR1 SGHDN, CDR2 FVKESK. V lost 4 bases, J lost 5 bases, and 2 bases stayed unmatched. The CDR3 sequence is 13 residues long. The CDR3 is CASSPTGGHEQYF. In nucleotides, the CDR3 is TGTGCCAGCAGCCCGACAGGGGGCCACGAGCAGTACTTC.

For this clonotype: Being one base from a much bigger clone, this may be a read error. This chain links TRBV2 with TRBJ1-1, with 7 bases aligning to TRBD1. CDR3 length equals 15 residues. Germline CDR1 and CDR2: SNHLY and FYNNEI. Trimming at V came to 4 bases and at J to 8 bases, leaving 13 bases not matched to a gene. The CDR3 DNA sequence: TGTGCCAGCAGTGCTGGACAGGTGCCCGCCTGGGAAGCTTTCTTT. This gives the protein CASSAGQVPAWEAFF.

In DNA form, the CDR3 reads TGCGCCAGCAGCTTGTCTGCGGGAGGCAATGAGCAGTTCTTC. Translation gives CASSLSAGGNEQFF. The V gene is TRBV5-1, the J gene TRBJ2-1; 8 bases line up with TRBD2. The germline V gene has CDR1 SGHRS and CDR2 YFSETQ. The CDR3 spans 14 residues. V gave up 1 base and J gave up 6 bases; unmatched junction bases: 3.

This clonotype has ten or more counts. The chain joins TRBV29-1 to TRBJ1-1; a weak D match, TRBD1 (5 bases). The V end lost 5 bases, the J end lost 0 bases, and 10 bases lay between the germline ends. Per the germline V gene, CDR1 is SQVTM and CDR2 is ANQGSEA. CDR3 size: 13 residues. DNA of the CDR3: TGCAGCGTTCGAACGACAGTGAACACTGAAGCTTTCTTT. This translates into CSVRTTVNTEAFF.

The chain recombines TRBV4-2 with TRBJ1-1, with unresolved D. Germline lookup yields CDR1 LGHNA and CDR2 YNFKEQ. This CDR3 is 17 amino acids long. The ends were cut back, 4 bases at V and 4 bases at J, with 22 bases in the middle. The CDR3 region is CASSPTRETRAPTEAFF. The CDR3 DNA reads TGTGCCAGCAGCCCCACGAGAGAGACAAGGGCCCCCACTGAAGCTTTCTTT.

This rearrangement joins TRBV5-6 to TRBJ2-7, with TRBD2 as a possible D gene (6 bases). Germline V lookup: CDR1 SGHDT, CDR2 YYEEEE. The CDR3 is 18 amino acids. V was cut by 4 bases and J by 3 bases, with 26 bases left in between. The CDR3 loop is CASSRTPGLRTFLYEQYF. The CDR3 DNA follows: TGTGCCAGCAGCCGAACACCGGGACTCCGTACCTTCCTCTACGAGCAGTACTTC.

The genes are TRBV9 and TRBJ2-2, with D uncertain. Trimming stripped 3 bases from V and 2 bases from J, with 5 bases between. Germline CDR1 reads SGDLS; CDR2 reads YYNGEE. CDR3 length: 13 amino acids. CDR3 sequence: CASSAHNTGELFF. In DNA form, the CDR3 reads TGTGCCAGCAGCGCTCATAACACCGGGGAGCTGTTTTTT.

This clonotype was counted only a few times. The rearrangement uses TRBV5-1 and TRBJ2-3; maybe TRBD1 (6 bases). Germline CDR1 and CDR2: SGHRS and YFSETQ. V lost 1 base to trimming and J lost 2 bases, with 14 bases between them. The CDR3 has 16 residues. This CDR3 reads CASSLSGQTITDTQYF. The CDR3 nucleotides are TGCGCCAGCAGCTTGTCCGGACAGACCATCACAGATACGCAGTATTTT.

This clonotype was seen only a few times. CDR3 residues: CASIPIAGATYEQYF. DNA for the CDR3: TGTGCCAGCATCCCGATAGCGGGGGCTACCTACGAGCAGTACTTC. The chain joins TRBV28 to TRBJ2-7; 9 nucleotides match TRBD2. Per germline, CDR1 MDHEN and CDR2 SYDVKM. Germline trimming cut 7 bases from V and 2 bases from J; bases unmatched to any gene: 9. This CDR3 is built from 15 residues. The full variable domain, rest sourced from reference TRBV28 and TRBJ2-7, is DVKVTQSSRYLVKRTGEKVFLECVQDMDHENMFWYRQDPGLGLRLIYFSYDVKMKEKGDIPEGYSVSREKKERFSLILESASTNQTSMYLCASIPIAGATYEQYFGPGTRLTVT.

This clonotype was picked up a small number of times. This chain joins TRBV3-1 and TRBJ1-1; unclear D gene. Trimming stripped 2 bases from V and 1 base from J, with 5 bases between. CDR1 is LGHDT, CDR2 YNNKEL, per germline (reference sequence). CDR3 size: 13 residues. The CDR3 DNA is TGTGCCAGCAGCCAATCGGAGAACACTGAAGCTTTCTTT. It translates to CASSQSENTEAFF.

This clonotype was picked up a small number of times. The chain is built from TRBV5-4 and TRBJ1-6, with 8 bases lining up with TRBD1. The junction had 10 bases not matched to a gene; V was cut back by 2 bases and J by 0 bases. Germline CDR1 and CDR2: SGHNT and YYREEE (reference sequence). The CDR3 runs 19 residues. The DNA for the CDR3 is TGTGCCAGCAGCTTCAGCGTGGGGACAGGTAGCTCCTATAATTCACCCCTCCACTTT. It codes for CASSFSVGTGSSYNSPLHF.

This clonotype was seen just once. V and J are TRBV7-2 and TRBJ1-1, with a weak D call TRBD1 (5 bases). V was clipped by 1 base and J by 8 bases, with 14 bases between them. Germline V gives CDR1 SGHTA, CDR2 FQGNSA. The CDR3 contains 14 residues. The CDR3 is CASSLEVGGREAFF. The CDR3 nucleotides are TGTGCCAGCAGCTTAGAGGTGGGGGGTCGCGAAGCTTTCTTT.

This rearrangement joins TRBV6-1 to TRBJ2-1; 11 bases map to TRBD1. V dropped 5 bases and J dropped 2; count of bases not matched to a gene: 5. Germline CDR1 is MNHNS and CDR2 is SASEGT. CDR3 size: 16 residues. CDR3 protein: CASSPPGQGAYNEQFF. The CDR3 nucleotides are TGTGCCAGCAGTCCCCCGGGACAGGGGGCCTACAATGAGCAGTTCTTC.

This clonotype appeared a few times. The V call is TRBV28, the J call TRBJ2-7; weak D call: TRBD2 (6 bases). Per germline, CDR1 MDHEN and CDR2 SYDVKM. There are 14 residues in the CDR3. V lost 4 bases and J lost 2, with 12 bases in between. The CDR3 reads CASSSRGTTYEQYF. The CDR3 DNA follows: TGTGCCAGCAGTTCTCGGGGGACGACCTACGAGCAGTACTTC.

V gene TRBV29-1 combines with J gene TRBJ1-1; 7 bases are a match to TRBD1. The V gene end was trimmed by 5 bases and the J gene end by 2 bases; junction bases not matched to a gene: 14. The CDR3 consists of 16 residues. Per the germline V gene, CDR1 is SQVTM and CDR2 is ANQGSEA. CDR3: CSVRPRPTGSNTEAFF. The DNA for the CDR3 is TGCAGCGTTCGCCCCCGCCCGACAGGGAGTAACACTGAAGCTTTCTTT. Full variable domain (outside the CDR3, taken from reference TRBV29-1 and TRBJ1-1): SAVISQKPSRDICQRGTSLTIQCQVDSQVTMMFWYRQQPGQSLTLIATANQGSEATYESGFVIDKFPISRPNLTFSTLTVSNMSPEDSSIYLCSVRPRPTGSNTEAFFGQGTRLTVV.

The gene calls are TRBV4-1 and TRBJ2-7; 7 bases fit TRBD2. Germline V gene data show CDR1 as MGHRA and CDR2 as YSYEKL. Unmatched junction bases numbered 8, after V lost 1 base and J lost 2 bases. The CDR3 runs to 16 residues. Written as DNA, the CDR3 is TGCGCCAGCAGCCAAGGGGTTAGCGGGTTCCCCTACGAGCAGTACTTC. It specifies CASSQGVSGFPYEQYF.

The chain uses TRBV4-2 and TRBJ2-1; the D gene is possibly TRBD2 (6 bases). Germline loops: CDR1 LGHNA, CDR2 YNFKEQ. Trimming stripped 4 bases from V and 6 bases from J, with 13 bases between. The CDR3 is made up of 14 amino acids. CDR3 nucleotide sequence: TGTGCCAGCAGCCCAAACTGGGGAGGCAATGAGCAGTTCTTC. Translating gives CASSPNWGGNEQFF.

This clonotype came up a few times. V usage is TRBV29-1 and J usage is TRBJ2-3; 9 nucleotides line up with TRBD2. V lost 8 bases, J lost 9 bases, and 15 bases stayed unmatched. Germline V gene sequence: CDR1 SQVTM, CDR2 ANQGSEA. This CDR3 spans 14 amino acids. The CDR3 coding sequence is TGCAGCTCAACAGGGTTAGCGGGAGCGGAAACGCAGTATTTT. Protein: CSSTGLAGAETQYF.